Sequencing of this T cell receptor beta chain was carried out in a study of cytomegalovirus exposure and HLA in healthy donors. In regard to this clone: Its matching antigen is unknown.

PCR employed 60 Vbeta and 13 Jbeta primers. The table came from immunoSEQ multiplex PCR; TCRdb's copy has only in-frame clones and leaves some out. The data contain approximately 270,000 clones, roughly 80% of them seen just once; the ten biggest clones take up roughly 0.31%. Study results and caveats: Among immune exposure information, only CMV serostatus was available. In a later analysis, DRB1 alleles had the most associated TCRs; HLA-C alleles the fewest.

The CDR3 loop spans 12 amino acids. The germline CDR1 and CDR2 sequences are MDHEN and SYDVKM. V dropped 3 bases and J dropped 8 bases, with 10 bases sitting between them. The TCR sequence derives from a girl aged 2 to 10 in good health and CMV-seronegative. The J gene is TRBJ1-1, the V gene TRBV28, with D uncertain. Input material: PBMCs. The CDR3 DNA is TGTGCCAGCAGTTTGGCGGAGGAGGAAGCTTTCTTT. This translates into CASSLAEEEAFF.